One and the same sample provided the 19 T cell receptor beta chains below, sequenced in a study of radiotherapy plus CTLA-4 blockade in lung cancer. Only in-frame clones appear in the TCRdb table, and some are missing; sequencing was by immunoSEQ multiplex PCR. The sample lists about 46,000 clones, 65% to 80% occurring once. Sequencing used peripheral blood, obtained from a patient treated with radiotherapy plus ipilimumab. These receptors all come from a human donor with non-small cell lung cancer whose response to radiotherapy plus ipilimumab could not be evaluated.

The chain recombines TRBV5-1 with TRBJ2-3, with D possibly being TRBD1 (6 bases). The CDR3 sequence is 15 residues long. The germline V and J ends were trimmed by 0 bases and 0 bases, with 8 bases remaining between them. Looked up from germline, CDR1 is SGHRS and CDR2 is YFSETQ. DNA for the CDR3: TGCGCCAGCAGCTTGGCCAGGGGAAGCACAGATACGCAGTATTTT. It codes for CASSLARGSTDTQYF. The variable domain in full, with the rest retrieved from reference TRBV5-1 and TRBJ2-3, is KAGVTQTPRYLIKTRGQQVTLSCSPISGHRSVSWYQQTPGQGLQFLFEYFSETQRNKGNFPGRFSGRQFSNSRSEMNVSTLELGDSALYLCASSLARGSTDTQYFGPGTRLTVL.

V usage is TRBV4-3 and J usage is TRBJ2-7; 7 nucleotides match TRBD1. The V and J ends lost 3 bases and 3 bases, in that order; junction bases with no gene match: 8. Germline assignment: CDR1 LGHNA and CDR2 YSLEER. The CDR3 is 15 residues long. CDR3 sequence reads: CASSHRRTGGYEQYF. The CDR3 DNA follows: TGCGCCAGCAGCCACCGACGGACAGGCGGCTACGAGCAGTACTTC.

This chain's CDR3 is CASSRTSGRPTDTQYF. Here the CDR3 DNA reads TGTGCCAGCAGCCGGACTAGCGGGAGGCCCACAGATACGCAGTATTTT. The V gene is TRBV7-9, the J gene TRBJ2-3, with 14 bases fitting TRBD2. The CDR3 loop spans 16 amino acids. The trim removed 5 bases at V and 2 bases at J, leaving 3 bases unmatched. Per the germline V gene, CDR1 is SEHNR and CDR2 is FQNEAQ (reference sequence).

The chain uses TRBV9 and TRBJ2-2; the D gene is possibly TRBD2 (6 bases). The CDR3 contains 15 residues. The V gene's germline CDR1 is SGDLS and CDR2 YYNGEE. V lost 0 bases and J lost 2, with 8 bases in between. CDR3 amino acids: CASSVDGGNTGELFF. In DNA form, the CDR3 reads TGTGCCAGCAGCGTAGACGGGGGAAACACCGGGGAGCTGTTTTTT.

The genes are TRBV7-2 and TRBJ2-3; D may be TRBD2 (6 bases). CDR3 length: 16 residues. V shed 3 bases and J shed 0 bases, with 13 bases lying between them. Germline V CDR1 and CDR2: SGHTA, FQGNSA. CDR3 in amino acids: CASSFGGGVSTDTQYF. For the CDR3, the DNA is TGTGCCAGCAGCTTCGGTGGCGGGGTGAGCACAGATACGCAGTATTTT.

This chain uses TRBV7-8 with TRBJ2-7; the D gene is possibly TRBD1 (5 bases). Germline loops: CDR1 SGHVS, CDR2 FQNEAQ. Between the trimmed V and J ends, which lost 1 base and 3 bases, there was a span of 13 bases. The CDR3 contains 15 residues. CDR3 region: CASSLGAGLSYEQYF. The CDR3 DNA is TGTGCCAGCAGCTTAGGGGCAGGGCTTAGCTACGAGCAGTACTTC. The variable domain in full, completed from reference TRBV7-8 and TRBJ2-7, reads GAGVSQSPRYKVAKRGQDVALRCDPISGHVSLFWYQQALGQGPEFLTYFQNEAQLDKSGLPSDRFFAERPEGSVSTLKIQRTQQEDSAVYLCASSLGAGLSYEQYFGPGTRLTVT.

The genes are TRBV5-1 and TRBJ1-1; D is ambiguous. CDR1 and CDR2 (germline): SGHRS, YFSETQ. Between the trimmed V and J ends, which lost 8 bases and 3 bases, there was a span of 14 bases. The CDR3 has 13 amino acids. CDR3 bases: TGCGCCAGTCGGTTGACGGGTGACACTGAAGCTTTCTTT. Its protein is CASRLTGDTEAFF.

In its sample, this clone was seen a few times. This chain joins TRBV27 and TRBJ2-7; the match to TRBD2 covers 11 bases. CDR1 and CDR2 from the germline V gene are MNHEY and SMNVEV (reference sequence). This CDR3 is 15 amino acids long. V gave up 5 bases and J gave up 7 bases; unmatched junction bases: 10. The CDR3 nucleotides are TGTGCCAGCAGTCTCACTAGCGGGGGTCTGTGGGAGCAGTACTTC. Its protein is CASSLTSGGLWEQYF.

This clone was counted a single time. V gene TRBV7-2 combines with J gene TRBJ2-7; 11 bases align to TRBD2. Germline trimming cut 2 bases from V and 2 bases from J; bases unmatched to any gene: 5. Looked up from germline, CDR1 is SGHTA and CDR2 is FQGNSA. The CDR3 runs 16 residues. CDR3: CASSLRLAGGTYEQYF. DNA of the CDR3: TGTGCCAGCAGCTTAAGGCTAGCGGGAGGAACCTACGAGCAGTACTTC.

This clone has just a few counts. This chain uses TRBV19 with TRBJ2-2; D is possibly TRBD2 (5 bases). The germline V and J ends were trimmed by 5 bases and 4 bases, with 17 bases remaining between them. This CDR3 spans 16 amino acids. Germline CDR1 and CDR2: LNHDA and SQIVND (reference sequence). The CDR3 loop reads CASSPYPGSFTGELFF. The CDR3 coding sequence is TGTGCCAGTAGTCCATATCCGGGGTCCTTCACCGGGGAGCTGTTTTTT.

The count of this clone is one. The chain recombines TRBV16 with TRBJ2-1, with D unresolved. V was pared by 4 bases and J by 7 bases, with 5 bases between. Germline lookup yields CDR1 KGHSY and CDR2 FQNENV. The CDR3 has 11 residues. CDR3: CASSPLNEQFF. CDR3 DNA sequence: TGTGCCAGCAGCCCCCTGAATGAGCAGTTCTTC. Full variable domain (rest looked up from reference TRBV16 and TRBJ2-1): GEEVAQTPKHLVRGEGQKAKLYCAPIKGHSYVFWYQQVLKNEFKFLISFQNENVFDETGMPKERFSAKCLPNSPCSLEIQATKLEDSAVYFCASSPLNEQFFGPGTRLTVL.

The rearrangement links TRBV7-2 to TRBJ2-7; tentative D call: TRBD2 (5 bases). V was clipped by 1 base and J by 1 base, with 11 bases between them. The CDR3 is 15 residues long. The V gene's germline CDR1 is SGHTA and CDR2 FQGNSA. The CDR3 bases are TGTGCCAGCAGCTTAGGCTTGGGCGGGTCCTACGAGCAGTACTTC. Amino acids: CASSLGLGGSYEQYF.

CDR3 coding DNA: TGTGCCAGCAGAGGGTGGCGGGGGGGAGACAATGAGCAGTTCTTC. Translation gives CASRGWRGGDNEQFF. The rearrangement links TRBV4-2 to TRBJ2-1; 9 bases match TRBD2. The CDR3 spans 15 residues. Per germline, CDR1 LGHNA and CDR2 YNFKEQ. V was clipped by 6 bases and J by 5 bases; unmatched bases: 8.

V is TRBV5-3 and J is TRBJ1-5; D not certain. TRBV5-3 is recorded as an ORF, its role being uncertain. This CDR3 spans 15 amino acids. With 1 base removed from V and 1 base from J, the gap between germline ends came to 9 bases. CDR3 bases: TGTGCCAGAAGCTTGAGAAGGAGAAGCAATCAGCCCCAGCATTTT. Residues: CARSLRRRSNQPQHF.

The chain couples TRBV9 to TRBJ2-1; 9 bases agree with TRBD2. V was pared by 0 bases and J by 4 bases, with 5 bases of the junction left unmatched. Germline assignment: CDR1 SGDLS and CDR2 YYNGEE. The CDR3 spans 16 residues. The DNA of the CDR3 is TGTGCCAGCAGCGTAGCTGGCGGGGGGGGGTACAATGAGCAGTTCTTC. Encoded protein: CASSVAGGGGYNEQFF.

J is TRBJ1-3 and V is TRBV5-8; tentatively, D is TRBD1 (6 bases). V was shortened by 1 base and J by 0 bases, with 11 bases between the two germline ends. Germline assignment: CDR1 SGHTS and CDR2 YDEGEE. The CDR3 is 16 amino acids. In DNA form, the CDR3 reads TGTGCCAGCAGCTTGCTTGAGGACAGCTCTGGAAACACCATATATTTT. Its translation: CASSLLEDSSGNTIYF.

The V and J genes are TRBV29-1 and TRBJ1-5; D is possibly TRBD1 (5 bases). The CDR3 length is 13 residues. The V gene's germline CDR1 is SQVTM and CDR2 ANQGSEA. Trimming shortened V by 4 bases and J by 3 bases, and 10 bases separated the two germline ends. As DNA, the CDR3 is TGCAGCGTTGTCGGGGGATACAATCAGCCCCAGCATTTT. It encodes CSVVGGYNQPQHF.

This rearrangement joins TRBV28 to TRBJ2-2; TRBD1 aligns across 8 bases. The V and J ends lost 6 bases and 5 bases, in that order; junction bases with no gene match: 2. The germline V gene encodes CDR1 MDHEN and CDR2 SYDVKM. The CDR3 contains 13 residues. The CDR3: CASSRTGTGELFF. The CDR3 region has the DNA TGTGCCAGCAGCCGGACAGGGACCGGGGAGCTGTTTTTT.

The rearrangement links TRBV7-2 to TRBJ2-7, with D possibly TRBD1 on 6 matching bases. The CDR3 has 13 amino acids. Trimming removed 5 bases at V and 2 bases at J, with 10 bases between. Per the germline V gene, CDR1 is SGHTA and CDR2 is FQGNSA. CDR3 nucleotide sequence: TGTGCCAGCAGCATAACAGGGCCCTACGAGCAGTACTTC. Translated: CASSITGPYEQYF.